These 10 T cell receptor beta chains originate from one sample sequenced in a study of T-cell memory formation after mild COVID-19. TCRdb processed the 5' RACE reads anew with MiXCR; each CDR3 protein has one entry. The data show around 300,000 distinct CDR3 sequences, around 13% seen once. Sequencing was done on a sample of PBMCs or a T cell subset sorted from them (not recorded which). The receptors here all came from a man aged 18 to 35 who had mild COVID-19 (a few samples of this study predate the infection). Cell type and time point are not known.

This clonotype was observed a few times. The chain links TRBV15 to TRBJ1-5; D unclear. Germline CDR1 and CDR2: LNHNV and YYDKDF (reference sequence). Trimming stripped 0 bases from V and 6 bases from J, with 6 bases between. This CDR3 contains 13 residues. CDR3: CATSRDWSQPQHF. In nucleotides, the CDR3 is TGTGCCACCAGCAGAGATTGGAGTCAGCCCCAGCATTTT.

This clonotype was found a few times. The rearrangement links TRBV15 to TRBJ1-5, with 8 bases aligning to TRBD1. This CDR3 is 18 amino acids long. Germline V gives CDR1 LNHNV, CDR2 YYDKDF (reference sequence). The V and J ends lost 0 bases and 3 bases, in that order; junction bases with no gene match: 10. CDR3 coding DNA: TGTGCCACCAGCAGAGATCCGGGACAGGCCGGGGACAATCAGCCCCAGCATTTT. It yields the protein CATSRDPGQAGDNQPQHF.

The chain couples TRBV12-3 or TRBV12-4 to TRBJ1-4, with TRBD1 matching 8 bases. V was pared by 4 bases and J by 7 bases, with 5 bases of the junction left unmatched. This CDR3 spans 14 amino acids. The CDR3 sequence: CASSSAGQGEKLFF. For the CDR3, the DNA is TGTGCCAGCAGTTCAGCAGGACAGGGTGAAAAACTGTTTTTT.

The CDR3, as DNA: TGTGCCAGCAGCGCAGGGGAGGCGGAGCGGGGGGTCACAGATACGCAGTATTTT. Residues: CASSAGEAERGVTDTQYF. The genes are TRBV9 and TRBJ2-3, with 9 bases identical to TRBD2. J was trimmed by 2 bases and V by 3 bases; bases with no gene match: 13. Germline loops: CDR1 SGDLS, CDR2 YYNGEE. The CDR3 length is 18 residues.

This clonotype was seen ten or more times. The chain employs TRBV5-6 and TRBJ2-1, with 8 bases lining up with TRBD1. Germline-derived CDR1 and CDR2 are SGHDT and YYEEEE. The junction had 6 bases not matched to a gene; V was cut back by 1 base and J by 6 bases. This CDR3 spans 15 amino acids. The DNA for the CDR3 is TGTGCCAGCAGCTTGAAGGACAGGGTCACCAATGAGCAGTTCTTC. This translates into CASSLKDRVTNEQFF.

There are a few counts of this clonotype. The chain has TRBV6-6 and TRBJ2-2; TRBD2 matches 8 bases. The CDR3 contains 15 residues. After removal of 2 bases from V and 7 bases from J, the junction contained 6 bases not matched to a gene. CDR1 MNHNY and CDR2 SVGAGI come from the germline V gene (reference sequence). The DNA for the CDR3 is TGTGCCAGCAGTTACCTCGGGGGGGCTGGCGGGGAGCTGTTTTTT. Protein sequence: CASSYLGGAGGELFF.

The CDR3 DNA follows: TGTGCCAGCAGCCGGGACTCAGGGGGAGAATCACCCCTCCACTTT. Translated, it gives CASSRDSGGESPLHF. The chain employs TRBV2 and TRBJ1-6; the match to TRBD1 covers 7 bases. V shed 6 bases and J 10 bases; nucleotides not matched to a gene: 12. The germline V gene has CDR1 SNHLY and CDR2 FYNNEI. The CDR3 runs 15 residues.

This clonotype was observed many times. The V gene is TRBV7-6, the J gene TRBJ2-7; 7 nucleotides line up with TRBD2. Unmatched junction bases numbered 3, after V lost 5 bases and J lost 5 bases. The CDR3 covers 12 residues. CDR1 is SGHVS, CDR2 FNYEAQ, per germline. The CDR3 loop reads CASSPAGDEQYF. The CDR3 DNA reads as TGTGCCAGCAGCCCGGCGGGGGACGAGCAGTACTTC.

In this sample, this clonotype turned up a few times. The rearrangement joins TRBV10-3 to TRBJ2-3, with D unclear. The CDR3 has 13 residues. Trimming pared 3 bases from V and 6 bases from J, leaving 10 bases between. CDR1 and CDR2 (germline): ENHRY, SYGVKD. CDR3 nucleotide sequence: TGTGCCATCAGTGACGGAACCACCGATACGCAGTATTTT. Protein sequence: CAISDGTTDTQYF.

This clonotype appeared many times. V is TRBV28 and J is TRBJ2-7; D gene ambiguous. Trimming left V 4 bases short and J 2 bases short, with 3 bases between. The length of the CDR3 is 11 residues. Germline loops: CDR1 MDHEN, CDR2 SYDVKM. DNA of the CDR3: TGTGCCAGCAGTTCCACCTACGAGCAGTACTTC. Its protein is CASSSTYEQYF.